This T cell receptor (beta chain) was captured by sequencing in a study of CD8 T cells in ankylosing spondylitis (TCRdb year 2017). With respect to the entire study: T cell receptor beta repertoires were profiled in healthy donors and ankylosing spondylitis patients so that disease-linked TCR variants could be found. The full study cohort comprised 25 or so ankylosing spondylitis patients and around 100 healthy donors. Samples of peripheral blood were taken, and for ankylosing spondylitis patients, synovial fluid was collected as well.

TCRdb lists the instrument as Illumina HiSeq 2500. Quantitative 5'-RACE with molecular barcodes was the method used to prepare the TCR beta libraries. As for the authors' bioinformatics: Disease-linked TCR variants were identified with a new computational method built on a probabilistic model of VDJ rearrangement. TCRdb trimmed public reads at Q25 via fastp, called clones via MiXCR and kept in-frame beta chains. Here each entry gathers all rows of one CDR3 protein and keeps the most common genes and DNA. What appears here as the V and J calls and clone size reflects TCRdb's work, not the paper's. The sample table shows a few hundred thousand distinct CDR3 sequences, and 20% to 30% are seen once. 0.6% to 0.75% of the sample is in the top ten clones. Findings and caveats that apply to the study as a whole: A TCR beta motif made up of several highly homologous amino acid variants appeared to be characteristic of blood from ankylosing spondylitis patients. Some TCR beta motif variants had previously been reported in synovial fluid and blood of reactive arthritis patients, which suggested common disease-initiation mechanisms. The disease-linked clones had a CD8+ phenotype and were found at relatively low frequencies in peripheral blood. According to the report, matched synovial fluid samples from ankylosing spondylitis patients were significantly enriched for the disease-linked clones.

Trimming takes 2 bases off V and 6 bases off J; junction bases not matched to a gene: 4. The cysteine opens and the phenylalanine closes a CDR3 of 14 amino acids. Only CDR3 DNA is held: 42 bases, read in frame from base 1. This clonotype was recorded a few times. Its recognized antigen is unknown. There are no base qualities to consult, and no much larger clone falls within one base. The receptor was isolated from a male donor with ankylosing spondylitis or in good health (not recorded which). The sample comprised blood, either unsorted or a sorted T cell fraction (not recorded which). The sequence is built from TRBV12-3 or TRBV12-4 and TRBJ2-1; the junction holds 7 bases that match TRBD1. In nucleotides, the sequence is TGTGCCAGCAGTTTATTTTCAGGGGGCAATGAGCAGTTCTTC. This codes for CASSLFSGGNEQFF.